The clone carrying this T cell receptor (beta chain) has just a few counts. Its target is unknown. With constant-segment primers, 5'RACE yielded cDNA libraries of TCR alpha and TCR beta that carried sample barcodes and UMIs. TCRdb fed the 5' RACE reads into MiXCR, producing one record per CDR3 protein. The sample holds around 390,000 distinct CDR3 sequences; 15% to 20% are singletons and the top ten take around a fifth. These data belong to a study of T-cell memory formation after mild COVID-19. Turning to the study itself: Clustering of TCRs was largely donor specific. General study results and limits: Second-wave clones reaching peak frequency on day 37 lacked confirmed SARS-CoV-2 specificity. Contracting CD4+ clones lay largely in CM and EM, with CD8+ ones residing in EMRA.

V lost 0 bases to trimming and J lost 4 bases, with 14 bases between them. Per germline, CDR1 SGHRS and CDR2 YFSETQ. The length of the CDR3 is 16 residues. The material sequenced was PBMCs or a T cell subset sorted from them (not recorded which). This chain links TRBV5-1 with TRBJ1-3, with D possibly TRBD1 on 5 matching bases. This receptor was obtained from a man aged 18 to 35 who had mild COVID-19 (a few samples of this study predate the infection). Cell type and time point are not known. CDR3 sequence reads: CASSLAAGPTGNTIYF. The CDR3 bases are TGCGCCAGCAGCTTGGCGGCGGGACCTACCGGAAACACCATATATTTT.